This T cell receptor beta chain is drawn from a study of Tregs in tolerant kidney transplant recipients. This clone has just a few counts. V was trimmed by 6 bases and J by 1 base, leaving 9 bases between them. CDR1 and CDR2 (germline): MNHEY, SVGAGI. The CDR3 is 14 residues long. Clones were read by immunoSEQ multiplex PCR, and TCRdb kept only the in-frame ones, dropping some. The table has about 87,000 clones, approximately 94% seen once. The clonotype was recovered from a human donor who received a combined kidney and bone marrow transplant. This rearrangement joins TRBV6-5 to TRBJ2-2; tentatively, D is TRBD2 (6 bases). Sequencing used CD4+ T cells from blood, obtained before the transplant. The CDR3 DNA follows: TGTGCCAGCAGGACTAGAAGGAACACCGGGGAGCTGTTTTTT. Its protein is CASRTRRNTGELFF.